This T cell receptor beta chain was retrieved from a study of T cell changes during pregnancy in multiple sclerosis. Measured with immunoSEQ multiplex PCR; TCRdb has only the in-frame clones, and not every one. The table includes almost 55,000 clones, around 90% detected once. CDR1 and CDR2 from the germline V gene are MRHNA and SNTAGT. The CDR3 is made up of 13 amino acids. V was clipped by 0 bases and J by 2 bases, with 4 bases between them. The V and J genes are TRBV6-4 and TRBJ1-1; unclear D gene. This clonotype originated in a female donor with multiple sclerosis, enrolled in a pregnancy study. The input for sequencing was CD8+ T cells from peripheral blood mononuclear cells, taken before pregnancy. CDR3 nucleotides: TGTGCCAGCAGTGACTCGAGCAACACTGAAGCTTTCTTT. Translating it yields CASSDSSNTEAFF.